This note documents a single T cell receptor beta chain sequence. Its antigen is unknown. The data were obtained in a study of T cell responses to AZD1222 COVID-19 vaccine. Overall study results and limits: Females made up more of the donors, who were largely white British, and clonal diversity may have come out too low. Repertoire collection took place solely once the T cell response had peaked.

Sequenced by immunoSEQ multiplex PCR; TCRdb stores in-frame clones only, minus some. The repertoire includes 140,000 to 150,000 clones, roughly 80% of them detected once, and 4.1% sits in the top ten. The trim removed 4 bases at V and 3 bases at J, leaving 3 bases unmatched. The CDR3 has 13 residues. Germline loops: CDR1 SGHNT, CDR2 YYREEE (reference sequence). The source is an adult in good health. The chain joins TRBV5-4 to TRBJ2-5, with 7 bases aligning to TRBD1. The material sequenced was peripheral blood, taken on day 0 of MenACWY control vaccination. The CDR3 bases are TGTGCCAGCAGCCCCGGGACAGAAGAGACCCAGTACTTC. Protein sequence: CASSPGTEETQYF.